Listed below are T cell receptor beta chains from one sample, sequenced in a study of memory CD4+ T cells and cytomegalovirus serostatus. The data were produced by immunoSEQ multiplex PCR, yet TCRdb's version contains in-frame clones alone and is incomplete. The sample records 40,000 to 55,000 clones, just under 80% being singletons. The sequencing input was memory CD4+ T cells from blood. The receptors here all came from an adult in good health and CMV-seronegative. The CDR3 runs from the conserved cysteine through the conserved F or W. Fields, in order: CDR3 protein, J gene, V gene.

CASSVAGRSEQFF,TRBJ2-1,TRBV9
CASSLKGDTEAFF,TRBJ1-1,TRBV27
CASSLVLGGTEAFF,TRBJ1-1,TRBV5-1
CASSYSPRGPHEQYF,TRBJ2-7,TRBV6-5
CASSPYTSSETQYF,TRBJ2-5,TRBV7-9
CSVAGLAGRVGELFF,TRBJ2-2,TRBV29-1
CASSPSGRKSNEQFF,TRBJ2-1,TRBV6-1
CASSSRLGNTDTQYF,TRBJ2-3,TRBV7-9
CASSPGLAEGNEQFF,TRBJ2-1,TRBV5-1
CASRRTGPNTGELFF,TRBJ2-2,TRBV6-1
CASRGGGGRNTEAFF,TRBJ1-1,TRBV28
CASSLVGIAGGNEQFF,TRBJ2-1,TRBV7-9
CASSRGYEQYF,TRBJ2-7,TRBV27